The sequence of this TCR beta chain was determined in a study of CD8 T cells in ankylosing spondylitis. Each TCR beta library was made by quantitative 5'-RACE that incorporated molecular barcodes. TCRdb processed the 5' RACE reads anew with MiXCR; each CDR3 protein has one entry. Of about 350,000 distinct CDR3 sequences listed, more than 20% are singletons. At least ten counts were recorded for this clonotype. The target antigen is unknown. Overall study findings and caveats: Among TCR beta sequences, a motif of roughly 8 highly homologous variants appeared characteristic of ankylosing spondylitis blood. Previous work reported some of these motif variants in the synovial fluid and blood of reactive arthritis. Disease-linked clones bore a CD8+ phenotype and were relatively rare in peripheral blood.

The sample comprised blood, either unsorted or a sorted T cell fraction (not recorded which). This sequence was found in a male donor with ankylosing spondylitis or in good health (not recorded which).

CDR3 protein: CASSLARGEQYF. CDR3 in DNA: TGTGCCAGCAGTTTAGCTCGGGGCGAGCAGTACTTC. V is TRBV12-3 or TRBV12-4 and J is TRBJ2-7; D might be TRBD2 (5 bases). The CDR3 loop spans 12 amino acids. Trimming stripped 0 bases from V and 6 bases from J, with 6 bases between.